The sequence of this TCR beta chain was determined in a study of T-cell memory formation after mild COVID-19. Study-level results: Balance between CD4 and CD8 was seen in clones contracting day 15 to 85, and a CD4+ lean was seen in later expanders. Some clones that responded turned up in pre-infection memory, which suggests that cross-reactive memory joined in. Shrinking CD4+ clones were chiefly CM and EM; CD8+ ones were chiefly EMRA.

The CDR3 consists of 13 residues. V lost 4 bases and J 6 bases, leaving 13 bases between the germline ends. Per germline, CDR1 MNHEY and CDR2 SVGAGI. This clonotype came up a few times. What it recognizes is unknown. With constant-segment primers, 5'RACE yielded cDNA libraries of TCR alpha and TCR beta that carried sample barcodes and UMIs. TCRdb used MiXCR to reprocess the 5' RACE reads, holding one entry per CDR3 protein. The table lists around 160,000 distinct CDR3 sequences, around 10% of them singletons. The chain recombines TRBV6-5 with TRBJ2-7; a possible D gene is TRBD2 (5 bases). The receptor's source is a man younger than 30 who had mild COVID-19 (a few samples of this study predate the infection). Cell type and time point are not known. Sequenced material: PBMCs or a T cell subset sorted from them (not recorded which). CDR3 region: CASSSPGLLEQYF. The CDR3 DNA follows: TGTGCCAGCAGTTCCCCCGGACTGCTCGAGCAGTACTTC.